The 20 T cell receptor beta chains below come from one sample, sequenced in a study of blood T cell repertoires in COVID-19 (dated by TCRdb to 2018 to 2020). The library was obtained by the immunoSEQ multiplex PCR assay. As stored in TCRdb, this immuneACCESS dataset retains in-frame rearrangements with V and J assigned. A fraction of the clones does not appear; measured against another copy, unresolved V genes explain less than half of the discrepancy, and the remainder lacks a known reason. For this sample the table gives tens of thousands of clones, of which approximately 90% were detected only once. The ten biggest clones cover roughly 3.8% of the sample. The sample comprised peripheral blood. The receptor set was obtained from a man aged 60-69 years with acute or convalescent COVID-19.

The V call is TRBV5-6, the J call TRBJ1-1; possible D gene TRBD1, 5 bases. Germline V CDR1 and CDR2: SGHDT, YYEEEE. Trimming cost V 1 base and J 11 bases, with 12 bases left between them. The CDR3 loop spans 12 amino acids. CDR3 amino acids: CASSLKWGSAFF. CDR3 bases: TGTGCCAGCAGCTTGAAATGGGGCTCGGCTTTCTTT. Looking up the rest from reference TRBV5-6 and TRBJ1-1 gives the full variable domain: DAGVTQSPTHLIKTRGQQVTLRCSPKSGHDTVSWYQQALGQGPQFIFQYYEEEERQRGNFPDRFSGHQFPNYSSELNVNALLLGDSALYLCASSLKWGSAFFGQGTRLTVV.

This clone was observed once. The J gene is TRBJ1-5, the V gene TRBV30; tentatively, D is TRBD1 (6 bases). The V and J ends lost 2 bases and 2 bases respectively, with 7 bases between them. Germline values: CDR1 GTSNPN, CDR2 SVGIG (reference sequence). The CDR3 totals 13 residues. In nucleotides, the CDR3 is TGTGCCTGGAGTCGACAGGGCAATCAGCCCCAGCATTTT. Translation: CAWSRQGNQPQHF.

The CDR3 is CASSSVGGGYTF. The CDR3 nucleotides are TGTGCCAGCAGTTCTGTGGGGGGTGGCTACACCTTC. V is TRBV6-6 and J is TRBJ1-2, with D perhaps matching TRBD1 (5 bases). Trimming removed 4 bases at V and 7 bases at J, with 10 bases between. This CDR3 comprises 12 residues. From germline, CDR1 is MNHNY and CDR2 SVGAGI (reference sequence).

The chain is built from TRBV3-1 (or the pseudogene TRBV3-2) and TRBJ1-6; 10 nucleotides match TRBD1. The CDR3 spans 16 residues. V shed 2 bases and J 10 bases; nucleotides not matched to a gene: 8. The germline V gene encodes CDR1 LGHDT and CDR2 YNNKEL (reference sequence). CDR3: CASSQRWGTGESPLHF. The CDR3 nucleotides read TGTGCCAGCAGCCAAAGATGGGGGACAGGGGAATCACCCCTCCACTTT.

V gene TRBV5-1 combines with J gene TRBJ2-1; 11 bases map to TRBD1. The CDR3 runs to 15 residues. The V segment lost 1 base and the J segment 9 bases; nucleotides outside the gene matches: 6. The V gene's germline CDR1 is SGHRS and CDR2 YFSETQ. The CDR3 DNA is TGCGCCAGCAGCTTGATGGGACAGGGGGAGGGTGAGCAGTTCTTC. Protein product: CASSLMGQGEGEQFF.

The chain recombines TRBV11-3 with TRBJ2-7; TRBD1 matches at 9 bases. The germline V gene has CDR1 SGHNT and CDR2 YENEEA. After removal of 4 bases from V and 4 bases from J, the junction contained 11 bases not matched to a gene. This CDR3 is 16 amino acids long. Written as DNA, the CDR3 is TGTGCCAGCAGCTCCCCGGGACAGGGAGCGCGGTACGAGCAGTACTTC. It translates to CASSSPGQGARYEQYF. The whole variable domain, remainder taken from reference TRBV11-3 and TRBJ2-7, is EAGVVQSPRYKIIEKKQPVAFWCNPISGHNTLYWYLQNLGQGPELLIRYENEEAVDDSQLPKDRFSAERLKGVDSTLKIQPAELGDSAVYLCASSSPGQGARYEQYFGPGTRLTVT.

This chain joins TRBV3-1 (or the pseudogene TRBV3-2) and TRBJ2-7, with D possibly being TRBD2 (5 bases). This CDR3 region has 15 residues. The germline V and J ends were trimmed by 1 base and 0 bases, with 10 bases remaining between them. In germline, CDR1 is LGHDT, CDR2 YNNKEL (reference sequence). CDR3: CASSQGGILSYEQYF. CDR3 nucleotide sequence: TGTGCCAGCAGCCAAGGAGGGATACTCTCCTACGAGCAGTACTTC.

The chain employs TRBV5-5 and TRBJ1-1; 8 bases line up with TRBD1. This CDR3 has 15 residues. Germline CDR1 reads SGHKS; CDR2 reads YYEKEE (reference sequence). With V trimmed by 2 bases and J by 5 bases, 8 bases remained unmatched. CDR3 sequence: CASSFVTGGRTEAFF. Here the CDR3 DNA reads TGTGCCAGCAGCTTTGTCACAGGGGGAAGAACTGAAGCTTTCTTT.

The chain employs TRBV11-3 and TRBJ1-4, with TRBD1 matching over 10 bases. CDR1 is SGHNT, CDR2 YENEEA, per germline. V gave up 4 bases and J gave up 7 bases; unmatched junction bases: 6. The CDR3 covers 15 residues. CDR3 in amino acids: CASSSGQGVAEKLFF. Written as DNA, the CDR3 is TGTGCCAGCAGCTCCGGACAGGGGGTGGCTGAAAAACTGTTTTTT.

This clone was found once. V usage is TRBV2 and J usage is TRBJ1-2, with D tentatively TRBD1 (6 bases). The V gene's germline CDR1 is SNHLY and CDR2 FYNNEI. V was clipped by 8 bases and J by 5 bases, with 24 bases between them. CDR3 length: 16 residues. The CDR3 reads CASAPTRASQGYGYTF. The CDR3 bases are TGTGCCAGCGCACCCACCCGGGCTTCCCAGGGGTATGGCTACACCTTC.

The J gene is TRBJ1-1, the V gene TRBV19; 7 nucleotides match TRBD1. Germline trimming cut 5 bases from V and 4 bases from J; bases unmatched to any gene: 13. Germline V gene sequence: CDR1 LNHDA, CDR2 SQIVND (reference sequence). The length of the CDR3 is 16 residues. The CDR3 reads CASSAGEGGVGTEAFF. The CDR3 DNA reads as TGTGCCAGTAGTGCCGGAGAAGGGGGCGTGGGCACTGAAGCTTTCTTT.

This rearrangement joins TRBV30 to TRBJ1-1, with D possibly being TRBD1 (5 bases). V was pared by 3 bases and J by 3 bases, with 11 bases between. Germline V gene lookup returns CDR1 GTSNPN and CDR2 SVGIG (reference sequence). This CDR3 spans 13 amino acids. The CDR3 sequence is CAWRSDSYTEAFF. CDR3 DNA: TGTGCCTGGAGATCCGACAGCTACACTGAAGCTTTCTTT.

The chain has TRBV7-9 and TRBJ1-3, with D possibly TRBD1 on 6 matching bases. V was shortened by 10 bases and J by 3 bases, with 16 bases between the two germline ends. CDR1 is SEHNR and CDR2 is FQNEAQ in the germline V gene (reference sequence). This CDR3 spans 14 amino acids. DNA for the CDR3: TGTGCCATTCGAACAGGGTTGGGTGGAAACACCATATATTTT. Its protein is CAIRTGLGGNTIYF.

This rearrangement joins TRBV6-5 to TRBJ1-2; D is possibly TRBD1 (5 bases). The V and J ends lost 6 bases and 4 bases respectively, with 6 bases between them. The CDR3 is 11 amino acids. CDR1 and CDR2 from the germline V gene are MNHEY and SVGAGI. CDR3 DNA sequence: TGTGCCAGCAGACAGGTCTATGGCTACACCTTC. Translated: CASRQVYGYTF.

This rearrangement joins TRBV6-5 to TRBJ1-6; a weak D match, TRBD1 (5 bases). CDR3 size: 14 residues. Trimming took 2 bases from V and 7 from J, leaving 9 bases between them. The germline V gene has CDR1 MNHEY and CDR2 SVGAGI. The CDR3 region has the DNA TGTGCCAGCAGTTACGGGCGGACAAATTCACCCCTCCACTTT. This translates into CASSYGRTNSPLHF.

The chain couples TRBV12-3 or TRBV12-4 to TRBJ1-2; the D is unclear. With 7 bases removed from V and 5 bases from J, the gap between germline ends came to 11 bases. This CDR3 is built from 12 residues. CDR3: CASNARGYGYTF. In nucleotides, the CDR3 is TGTGCCAGCAACGCCCGAGGGTATGGCTACACCTTC.

The chain combines TRBV11-3 with TRBJ1-1; 10 bases line up with TRBD1. CDR3 length: 16 amino acids. Trimming cost V 4 bases and J 5 bases; bases outside gene matches: 10. Germline lookup yields CDR1 SGHNT and CDR2 YENEEA. CDR3 loop: CASSSDDRGRGTEAFF. CDR3 DNA: TGTGCCAGCAGCTCAGACGACAGGGGGCGAGGGACTGAAGCTTTCTTT. Supplemented by reference TRBV11-3 and TRBJ1-1, the full variable domain reads EAGVVQSPRYKIIEKKQPVAFWCNPISGHNTLYWYLQNLGQGPELLIRYENEEAVDDSQLPKDRFSAERLKGVDSTLKIQPAELGDSAVYLCASSSDDRGRGTEAFFGQGTRLTVV.

The gene calls are TRBV7-2 and TRBJ2-1; D not resolved. The CDR3 totals 16 residues. The V end lost 0 bases, the J end lost 0 bases, and 9 bases lay between the germline ends. The germline V gene has CDR1 SGHTA and CDR2 FQGNSA. The CDR3 spells CASSLAVTTSYNEQFF. In DNA, the CDR3 is TGTGCCAGCAGCTTAGCGGTGACAACCTCCTACAATGAGCAGTTCTTC.

The CDR3 coding sequence is TGTGCCAGCAGTCGGGTGAGGGGCACAGATACGCAGTATTTT. Translating it yields CASSRVRGTDTQYF. The V and J genes are TRBV6-5 and TRBJ2-3, with D perhaps matching TRBD2 (5 bases). Trimming pared 5 bases from V and 1 base from J, leaving 10 bases between. Germline V CDR1 and CDR2: MNHEY, SVGAGI. CDR3 length equals 14 residues.

A note on this clone: One end of the junction does not line up with germline, which may come from a read error. This chain links TRBV3-1 (or the pseudogene TRBV3-2) with TRBJ1-2; maybe TRBD1 (6 bases). CDR3 length: 14 amino acids. Looked up from germline, CDR1 is LGHDT and CDR2 is YNNKEL (reference sequence). The CDR3 DNA sequence: TGTGCCAGCAGCCACTCCCATCAAGGACAGCGTCACTCCTTC. Amino acids: CASSHSHQGQRHSF.